These 13 T cell receptor beta chains originate from one sample sequenced in a study of T cell repertoires in cytomegalovirus infection. Using its own MiXCR run on the reads, TCRdb lists one record per CDR3 protein. The data contain approximately 500,000 distinct CDR3 sequences, 26% of them seen just once; the ten biggest clones take up approximately 13%. Sequenced material: PBMCs. The receptors here all came from a human donor in good health (CMV status not recorded). Some clones in this sample may be carry-over from other donors' samples.

This clonotype was seen a few times. The chain couples TRBV11-2 to TRBJ2-5; no firm D call. Germline CDR1 is SGHAT and CDR2 is FQNNGV. Trimming took off 0 bases at V and 5 bases at J, with 7 bases between the two ends. The length of the CDR3 is 13 residues. CDR3 region: CASSLDYYETQYF. CDR3 DNA sequence: TGTGCCAGCAGCTTAGACTACTATGAGACCCAGTACTTC.

The chain carries TRBV6-5 and TRBJ2-2, with 8 bases matching TRBD2. Per germline, CDR1 MNHEY and CDR2 SVGAGI. The CDR3 consists of 16 residues. Trimming took 0 bases from V and 6 from J; bases not matched to a gene: 6. The CDR3 region is CASSYSQAGAAGELFF. DNA for the CDR3: TGTGCCAGCAGTTACTCCCAAGCGGGAGCTGCCGGGGAGCTGTTTTTT.

This clonotype was picked up a small number of times. This chain uses TRBV7-2 with TRBJ2-2, with 7 positions matching TRBD1. The CDR3 loop spans 15 amino acids. J was trimmed by 4 bases and V by 8 bases; bases with no gene match: 10. Germline V gene lookup returns CDR1 SGHTA and CDR2 FQGNSA. CDR3 region: CASGNRQGGTGELFF. CDR3 DNA sequence: TGTGCCAGCGGAAATCGACAGGGTGGCACCGGGGAGCTGTTTTTT.

V and J are TRBV12-3 or TRBV12-4 and TRBJ2-6; unclear D gene. There are 12 residues in the CDR3. V was clipped by 7 bases and J by 2 bases, with 3 bases between them. CDR3 nucleotide sequence: TGTGCCAGCAATGCTGGGGCCAACGTCCTGACTTTC. Translated: CASNAGANVLTF.

The chain couples TRBV12-5 to TRBJ1-5; 10 bases agree with TRBD1. Germline trimming cut 0 bases from V and 3 bases from J; bases unmatched to any gene: 5. Germline CDR1 LGHNT, CDR2 FRNRAP. CDR3 length equals 17 residues. The CDR3 DNA sequence: TGTGCTAGTGGTTTGGTTATGGGACAGGGGATCAATCAGCCCCAGCATTTT. This codes for CASGLVMGQGINQPQHF.

This clonotype was seen only a few times. The chain is built from TRBV7-9 and TRBJ1-2; no reliable D call. CDR1 SEHNR and CDR2 FQNEAQ come from the germline V gene (reference sequence). This CDR3 has 12 residues. Trimming took off 1 base at V and 12 bases at J, with 12 bases between the two ends. The CDR3 nucleotides read TGTGCCAGCAGCTTAGTCCAATGGGTAAACACCTTC. It codes for CASSLVQWVNTF. The full variable domain, in which reference TRBV7-9 and TRBJ1-2 provide the parts outside the CDR3, is DTGVSQNPRHKITKRGQNVTFRCDPISEHNRLYWYRQTLGQGPEFLTYFQNEAQLEKSRLLSDRFSAERPKGSFSTLEIQRTEQGDSAMYLCASSLVQWVNTFGSGTRLTVV.

A remark on this clonotype: It may be a read error: a sequence one base away is much more abundant. The V and J genes are TRBV7-8 and TRBJ1-2, with a possible D match to TRBD1 (5 bases). The CDR3 is 15 residues long. Germline CDR1 reads SGHVS; CDR2 reads FQNEAQ. The CDR3 region is CASCFEGWGGVGYTF. Written as DNA, the CDR3 is TGTGCCAGCTGCTTTGAGGGGTGGGGTGGAGTTGGCTACACCTTC.

The gene calls are TRBV6-2 or TRBV6-3 and TRBJ2-7; D is unresolved. Trimming pared 7 bases from V and 6 bases from J, leaving 16 bases between. This CDR3 has 13 residues. Germline CDR1 reads MNHEY; CDR2 reads SVGEGT. CDR3 in DNA: TGTGCCAGCACCCAGAGCCCTACCGGCGAGCAGTACGTC. Amino acids: CASTQSPTGEQYV.

The chain carries TRBV6-1 and TRBJ2-1; TRBD1 matches at 8 bases. Germline CDR1 reads MNHNS; CDR2 reads SASEGT. There are 17 residues in the CDR3. The V segment lost 5 bases and the J segment 8 bases; nucleotides outside the gene matches: 17. This CDR3 reads CASSRLKPRGLVDEQFF. In DNA, the CDR3 is TGTGCCAGCAGTCGATTAAAGCCCAGGGGGCTCGTAGATGAGCAGTTCTTC.

The chain carries TRBV20-1 and TRBJ1-4; D possibly corresponds to TRBD1 (6 bases). This CDR3 has 14 residues. V lost 3 bases and J lost 8, with 16 bases in between. The germline V gene encodes CDR1 DFQATT and CDR2 SNEGSKA (reference sequence). Here the CDR3 reads CSASRTGLGEKLFF. The CDR3 DNA sequence: TGCAGTGCTAGTCGTACAGGGCTAGGGGAAAAACTGTTTTTT.

This chain links TRBV9 with TRBJ2-1; 7 nucleotides line up with TRBD1. Germline CDR1 reads SGDLS; CDR2 reads YYNGEE. This CDR3 is 17 amino acids long. V dropped 0 bases and J dropped 0; count of bases not matched to a gene: 6. The CDR3 region is CASSVAPTGRSYNEQFF. CDR3 sequence (DNA): TGTGCCAGCAGCGTAGCCCCGACAGGGCGCTCCTACAATGAGCAGTTCTTC. Looking up the rest from reference TRBV9 and TRBJ2-1 gives the full variable domain: DSGVTQTPKHLITATGQRVTLRCSPRSGDLSVYWYQQSLDQGLQFLIQYYNGEERAKGNILERFSAQQFPDLHSELNLSSLELGDSALYFCASSVAPTGRSYNEQFFGPGTRLTVL.

The CDR3 DNA follows: TGTGCCAGTAGTATGGGCAGGGGGATGAACACTGAAGCTTTCTTT. Amino acid sequence: CASSMGRGMNTEAFF. The J gene is TRBJ1-1, the V gene TRBV19; TRBD1 matches 7 bases. V lost 3 bases, J lost 0 bases, and 4 bases stayed unmatched. The CDR3 sequence is 15 residues long. CDR1 LNHDA and CDR2 SQIVND come from the germline V gene (reference sequence).

This clonotype was picked up a small number of times. This chain uses TRBV5-1 with TRBJ2-1; 15 bases line up with TRBD2. Per germline, CDR1 SGHRS and CDR2 YFSETQ. The CDR3 sequence is 19 residues long. The V and J ends lost 0 bases and 4 bases, in that order; junction bases with no gene match: 8. The CDR3 spells CASSLVGTSGRSLYNEQFF. The CDR3 nucleotides are TGCGCCAGCAGCTTGGTAGGGACTAGCGGGAGGAGCCTGTACAATGAGCAGTTCTTC.